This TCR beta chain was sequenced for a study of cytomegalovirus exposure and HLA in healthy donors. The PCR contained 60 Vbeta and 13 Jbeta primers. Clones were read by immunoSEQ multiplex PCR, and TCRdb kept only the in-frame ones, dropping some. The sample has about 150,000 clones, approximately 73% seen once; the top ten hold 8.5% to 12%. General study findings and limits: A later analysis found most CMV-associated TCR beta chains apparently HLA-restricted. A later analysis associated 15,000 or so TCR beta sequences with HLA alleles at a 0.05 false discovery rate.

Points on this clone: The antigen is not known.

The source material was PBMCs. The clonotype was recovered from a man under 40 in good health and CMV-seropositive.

The CDR3 region is CASSAGQGGFQPQHF. DNA of the CDR3: TGTGCCAGCAGTGCGGGACAGGGGGGATTTCAGCCCCAGCATTTT. The chain joins TRBV2 to TRBJ1-5; 11 bases map to TRBD1. CDR3 size: 15 residues. CDR1 is SNHLY, CDR2 FYNNEI, per germline. Germline trimming cut 4 bases from V and 6 bases from J; bases unmatched to any gene: 5.